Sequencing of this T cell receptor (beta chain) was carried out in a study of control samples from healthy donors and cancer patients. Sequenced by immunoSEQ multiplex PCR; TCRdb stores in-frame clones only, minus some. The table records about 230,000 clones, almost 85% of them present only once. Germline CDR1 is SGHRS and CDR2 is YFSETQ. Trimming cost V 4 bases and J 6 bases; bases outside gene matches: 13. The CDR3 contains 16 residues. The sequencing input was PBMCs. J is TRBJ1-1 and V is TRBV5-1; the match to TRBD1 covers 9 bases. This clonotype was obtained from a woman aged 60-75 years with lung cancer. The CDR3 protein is CASSQQGAGVSAEAFF. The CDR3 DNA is TGCGCCAGCAGCCAACAGGGGGCTGGGGTGAGCGCTGAAGCTTTCTTT.